This entry features one TCR beta chain sequence. Measured with immunoSEQ multiplex PCR; TCRdb has only the in-frame clones, and not every one. Of 66,000 or so clones in the sample, about two thirds were seen once. All trial patients relapsed after autologous stem cell transplantation. The data derive from a study of PD-1 blockade in classical Hodgkin lymphoma. With 5 bases removed from V and 8 bases from J, the gap between germline ends came to 13 bases. From germline, CDR1 is GTSNPN and CDR2 SVGIG (reference sequence). The CDR3 length is 12 residues. This material consisted of peripheral blood mononuclear cells (PBMCs), taken before the second cycle of nivolumab. This sequence originates from a human donor with classical Hodgkin lymphoma. V is TRBV30 and J is TRBJ2-1; tentative D call: TRBD2 (6 bases). The CDR3 DNA is TGTGCCTGGTCTCATTGGGACTATGAGCAGTTCTTC. It specifies CAWSHWDYEQFF.